This T cell receptor beta chain was identified during a study of shared clonotypes between healthy human individuals. The table came from immunoSEQ multiplex PCR; TCRdb's copy has only in-frame clones and leaves some out. In the table there are roughly 640,000 clones, around 97% of which are singletons. This clonotype originated in a woman in her 30s in good health. Input material: naive CD4+ T cells sorted from blood. Documented subset: CD45RA+ positively selected.

The CDR3 protein is CASSDGAGGHDEQFF. The CDR3 nucleotides read TGTGCCAGCAGCGACGGCGCGGGAGGGCACGATGAGCAGTTCTTC. The V gene is TRBV6-4, the J gene TRBJ2-1; 9 bases align to TRBD2. The J segment lost 8 bases and the V segment lost 6 bases, leaving 11 bases of the junction unmatched. This CDR3 comprises 15 residues. Germline assignment: CDR1 MRHNA and CDR2 SNTAGT.